Listed here are 28 T cell receptor beta chains from one sample, sequenced in a study of cytomegalovirus exposure and HLA in healthy donors. Vbeta (60) and Jbeta (13) primers were used in the PCR. Only in-frame clones appear in the TCRdb table, and some are missing; sequencing was by immunoSEQ multiplex PCR. This sample carries about 160,000 clones, approximately 70% of them seen once, and the ten largest clones take 4.5% to 5%. The sequencing sample was made of PBMCs. The receptors come from a man between 18 and 35 years old in good health and CMV-seropositive.

This rearrangement joins TRBV28 to TRBJ1-5, with no clear D. CDR3 length: 16 residues. From germline, CDR1 is MDHEN and CDR2 SYDVKM. The V end lost 3 bases, the J end lost 0 bases, and 12 bases lay between the germline ends. CDR3 region: CASSFLARLSNQPQHF. In nucleotides, the CDR3 is TGTGCCAGCAGTTTTCTTGCGCGGCTTAGCAATCAGCCCCAGCATTTT.

This sequence joins TRBV6-5 and TRBJ2-5; 8 bases align to TRBD1. Germline V gene lookup returns CDR1 MNHEY and CDR2 SVGAGI. The junction had 9 bases not matched to a gene; V was cut back by 4 bases and J by 5 bases. The CDR3 consists of 15 residues. The CDR3 loop reads CASSSGGAVGETQYF. CDR3 DNA sequence: TGTGCCAGCAGTTCAGGGGGCGCGGTAGGGGAGACCCAGTACTTC.

The chain couples TRBV11-2 to TRBJ1-3; a weak D match, TRBD1 (6 bases). In germline, CDR1 is SGHAT, CDR2 FQNNGV. The length of the CDR3 is 14 residues. V dropped 0 bases and J dropped 7 bases, with 10 bases sitting between them. DNA for the CDR3: TGTGCCAGCAGCTTAGACGGGACAACCAACACCATATATTTT. Translating it yields CASSLDGTTNTIYF.

This chain joins TRBV6-6 and TRBJ1-2; 8 bases line up with TRBD1. This CDR3 has 14 residues. Germline loops: CDR1 MNHNY, CDR2 SVGAGI (reference sequence). J was trimmed by 3 bases and V by 6 bases; bases with no gene match: 6. CDR3 protein: CASSLQGADYGYTF. CDR3 coding DNA: TGTGCCAGCAGCCTGCAGGGGGCCGACTATGGCTACACCTTC.

The rearrangement uses TRBV19 and TRBJ1-1, with 8 bases that match TRBD1. With 4 bases clipped from V and 10 bases from J, the junction kept 14 bases outside the gene matches. CDR3 length: 15 amino acids. Germline assignment: CDR1 LNHDA and CDR2 SQIVND (reference sequence). The CDR3, as DNA: TGTGCCAGTAGTAGCGGACAGGGTTTGGGGGCAAGAGCTTTCTTT. Residues: CASSSGQGLGARAFF.

The gene calls are TRBV27 and TRBJ1-4; D is ambiguous. CDR3 length: 16 amino acids. Trimming left V 1 base short and J 0 bases short, with 9 bases between. In germline, CDR1 is MNHEY, CDR2 SMNVEV (reference sequence). The CDR3 DNA reads TGTGCCAGCAGTTTATGGAGTCCAGCAACTAATGAAAAACTGTTTTTT. Translating it yields CASSLWSPATNEKLFF.

About this clone: At one end the junction does not follow the germline gene, possibly because of a read error. The gene calls are TRBV5-1 and TRBJ1-1; the D gene is possibly TRBD1 (5 bases). Germline V lookup: CDR1 SGHRS, CDR2 YFSETQ. The CDR3 is made up of 15 amino acids. The CDR3 spells CASSLEGWGGDGASF. The CDR3 bases are TGCGCCAGCAGCTTGGAGGGGTGGGGAGGAGACGGGGCTTCCTTT.

V gene TRBV5-1 combines with J gene TRBJ2-7, with D unresolved. Germline values: CDR1 SGHRS, CDR2 YFSETQ. This CDR3 is built from 13 residues. V was clipped by 0 bases and J by 4 bases, with 8 bases between them. The CDR3 reads CASSLEHGYEQYV. The CDR3 nucleotides read TGCGCCAGCAGCTTGGAACACGGGTACGAGCAGTACGTC.

The chain uses TRBV6-1 and TRBJ2-5; 7 nucleotides match TRBD1. Trimming took 7 bases from V and 0 from J; bases not matched to a gene: 8. The CDR3 is made up of 15 amino acids. The germline gives CDR1 MNHNS, CDR2 SASEGT. CDR3 nucleotide sequence: TGTGCCAGCACCCGGGACAGAGCTTACCAAGAGACCCAGTACTTC. Protein product: CASTRDRAYQETQYF.

This clone showed up just a few times. V gene TRBV30 combines with J gene TRBJ1-4; possible D gene TRBD1, 5 bases. The CDR3 contains 14 residues. The V end lost 0 bases, the J end lost 7 bases, and 12 bases lay between the germline ends. The germline CDR1 and CDR2 sequences are GTSNPN and SVGIG (reference sequence). The CDR3 coding sequence is TGTGCCTGGAGTGTACAAGGGGTTGGTGAAAAACTGTTTTTT. Translating it yields CAWSVQGVGEKLFF.

V is TRBV7-3 and J is TRBJ2-1; the match to TRBD2 covers 10 bases. After removal of 5 bases from V and 8 bases from J, the junction contained 9 bases not matched to a gene. The CDR3 runs 15 residues. The germline V gene has CDR1 SGHTA and CDR2 FQGTGA. CDR3 sequence: CASSLSGGNSDEQFF. The CDR3 nucleotides are TGTGCCAGCAGCCTTAGCGGGGGGAACAGCGATGAGCAGTTCTTC.

The V and J genes are TRBV10-2 and TRBJ1-4, with 7 nucleotides matching TRBD1. V shed 6 bases, J shed 12 bases, and the junction held 13 bases outside the gene matches. CDR3 length equals 14 residues. Germline V gives CDR1 WSHSY, CDR2 SAAADI. CDR3 in DNA: TGCGCCAGCAGACAGGACAGGTCGTTGGGGGAACTGTTTTTT. This translates into CASRQDRSLGELFF.

The chain combines TRBV9 with TRBJ2-3; D possibly corresponds to TRBD2 (6 bases). This CDR3 region has 15 residues. The germline CDR1 and CDR2 sequences are SGDLS and YYNGEE. Trimming removed 2 bases at V and 1 base at J, with 11 bases between. The CDR3 protein is CASSVGGIGTDTQYF. The CDR3 DNA sequence: TGTGCCAGCAGCGTTGGGGGGATTGGCACAGATACGCAGTATTTT.

This chain joins TRBV29-1 and TRBJ2-2; 9 positions match TRBD1. J lost 7 bases, V lost 0 bases, and 9 bases had no gene match. The CDR3 length is 16 residues. The germline V gene has CDR1 SQVTM and CDR2 ANQGSEA. CDR3: CSVEDPEQGASGELFF. CDR3 nucleotides: TGCAGCGTTGAAGATCCTGAACAGGGGGCCAGCGGGGAGCTGTTTTTT.

This sequence joins TRBV7-9 and TRBJ2-7, with 7 nucleotides matching TRBD1. The trim removed 5 bases at V and 3 bases at J, leaving 4 bases unmatched. The CDR3 runs 13 residues. CDR1 SEHNR and CDR2 FQNEAQ come from the germline V gene (reference sequence). CDR3 sequence (DNA): TGTGCCAGCAGCCCCGGGACAGACTACGAGCAGTACGTC. Translation: CASSPGTDYEQYV.

The DNA of the CDR3 is TGTGCCAGCAGTCGGGATCGCTACGAGCAGTACGTC. It encodes CASSRDRYEQYV. The chain employs TRBV28 and TRBJ2-7; possible D gene TRBD2, 5 bases. CDR3 length: 12 residues. V was trimmed by 5 bases and J by 3 bases, leaving 8 bases between them. Germline CDR1 MDHEN, CDR2 SYDVKM.

The V and J genes are TRBV10-3 and TRBJ1-5, with D unresolved. Between the trimmed V and J ends, which lost 5 bases and 5 bases, there was a span of 13 bases. Per the germline V gene, CDR1 is ENHRY and CDR2 is SYGVKD. The CDR3 extends over 14 amino acids. The CDR3 loop is CAISLGRRDQPQHF. In DNA, the CDR3 is TGTGCCATCAGTTTGGGTCGACGGGATCAGCCCCAGCATTTT.

This clone was detected many times. V usage is TRBV2 and J usage is TRBJ1-1; D gene ambiguous. Trimming removed 7 bases from V and 2 bases from J, with 8 bases in between. Germline V CDR1 and CDR2: SNHLY, FYNNEI. The CDR3 is 12 amino acids. CDR3 loop: CASKIANTEAFF. CDR3 coding DNA: TGTGCCAGCAAGATAGCCAACACTGAAGCTTTCTTT. Full variable domain (missing parts from reference TRBV2 and TRBJ1-1): EPEVTQTPSHQVTQMGQEVILRCVPISNHLYFYWYRQILGQKVEFLVSFYNNEISEKSEIFDDQFSVERPDGSNFTLKIRSTKLEDSAMYFCASKIANTEAFFGQGTRLTVV.

The chain is built from TRBV11-2 and TRBJ2-3; 10 nucleotides match TRBD2. The germline V gene has CDR1 SGHAT and CDR2 FQNNGV. This CDR3 has 15 amino acids. V dropped 3 bases and J dropped 2; count of bases not matched to a gene: 2. CDR3 sequence reads: CASSFSGGYTDTQYF. For the CDR3, the DNA is TGTGCCAGCAGCTTTAGCGGGGGGTACACAGATACGCAGTATTTT.

The chain uses TRBV7-2 and TRBJ1-5; 8 nucleotides agree with TRBD1. Germline CDR1 and CDR2: SGHTA and FQGNSA. This CDR3 has 15 residues. J was trimmed by 4 bases and V by 5 bases; bases with no gene match: 7. CDR3: CASSPDRAGNQPQHF. DNA for the CDR3: TGTGCCAGCAGCCCGGACAGGGCGGGGAATCAGCCCCAGCATTTT.

The V call is TRBV4-2, the J call TRBJ2-3, with 9 bases that match TRBD2. The junction had 11 bases not matched to a gene; V was cut back by 0 bases and J by 7 bases. CDR3 length: 17 residues. Germline assignment: CDR1 LGHNA and CDR2 YNFKEQ. In nucleotides, the CDR3 is TGTGCCAGCAGCCAAGAAGGGACTAGCTGGAACGAGAATACGCAGTATTTT. It is translated as CASSQEGTSWNENTQYF.

This chain connects TRBV9 to TRBJ2-2, with D maybe TRBD1 (6 bases). V lost 0 bases, J lost 0 bases, and 6 bases lay in between. The CDR3 is made up of 15 amino acids. Per germline, CDR1 SGDLS and CDR2 YYNGEE. In DNA, the CDR3 is TGTGCCAGCAGCGTAGAGGGGGCGAACACCGGGGAGCTGTTTTTT. Translated: CASSVEGANTGELFF.

The chain has TRBV28 and TRBJ2-3; D perhaps matches TRBD1 (6 bases). The CDR3 loop spans 15 amino acids. CDR1 is MDHEN, CDR2 SYDVKM, per germline. V lost 7 bases and J 0 bases, leaving 14 bases between the germline ends. The CDR3 is CASTLGAASTDTQYF. The CDR3 region has the DNA TGTGCCAGCACTCTGGGGGCCGCTAGCACAGATACGCAGTATTTT.

With respect to this clone: Other DNA sequences within the sample encode an identical CDR3. The chain couples TRBV5-1 to TRBJ1-5, with 7 nucleotides matching TRBD1. J gave up 1 base and V 1 base, and 2 bases lay outside the gene matches. The V gene's germline CDR1 is SGHRS and CDR2 YFSETQ. The CDR3 has 15 residues. CDR3 sequence reads: CASSLSGGSNQPQHF. The CDR3 bases are TGCGCCAGCAGCTTGTCAGGGGGAAGCAATCAGCCCCAGCATTTT.

A few counts support this clone. The junction differs from germline at one of its ends, possibly a read error. This chain joins TRBV2 and TRBJ1-3; perhaps TRBD1 as D (5 bases). This CDR3 is built from 12 residues. Germline CDR1 and CDR2: SNHLY and FYNNEI. Written as DNA, the CDR3 is TGTGCCAGAAGTGGGGCCGGAAACACCATATATTTT. As protein: CARSGAGNTIYF.

This clone has only a few counts. The V gene is TRBV19, the J gene TRBJ2-3; D perhaps matches TRBD2 (5 bases). This CDR3 region has 12 residues. V lost 7 bases, J lost 1 base, and 6 bases lay in between. Germline V CDR1 and CDR2: LNHDA, SQIVND (reference sequence). Here the CDR3 DNA reads TGTGCCAGTATGGAGGGCACAGATACGCAGTATTTT. Translation: CASMEGTDTQYF.

The chain recombines TRBV6-4 with TRBJ2-5; no reliable D call. Germline-derived CDR1 and CDR2 are MRHNA and SNTAGT. V lost 4 bases, J lost 2 bases, and 14 bases lay in between. This CDR3 is 15 amino acids long. Here the CDR3 DNA reads TGTGCCAGCAGTGCCAAATTGGGCCCGCAAGAGACCCAGTACTTC. This sequence encodes CASSAKLGPQETQYF.

This clone was observed a few times. This chain links TRBV5-6 with TRBJ2-1, with a possible D match to TRBD2 (5 bases). Germline V gene sequence: CDR1 SGHDT, CDR2 YYEEEE. With 3 bases removed from V and 0 bases from J, the gap between germline ends came to 13 bases. The length of the CDR3 is 16 residues. CDR3 region: CASSSFAGYSYNEQFF. In DNA form, the CDR3 reads TGTGCCAGCAGCTCCTTTGCGGGCTACTCCTACAATGAGCAGTTCTTC.